The rows below give T cell receptor beta chains drawn from one sample of a study of response to subunit inactivated influenza vaccine. Via MiXCR, TCRdb re-called the RT-PCR reads, giving one row per CDR3 protein. The sample has about 540,000 distinct CDR3 sequences; less than 15% are singletons. The input for sequencing was PBMCs from blood, taken about 12 days after vaccination. Source of these receptors: a man aged 50-60 years who received an inactivated influenza vaccine. The CDR3 runs from the conserved cysteine through the conserved F or W. The D gene is left open where the match is weak. Clone size is shown for a subset of rows, as once, few, many or a class of expanded clone.

-,TRBV7-2,-,TRBJ1-3,CASSPSGTPNTIYF,TGTGCCAGCAGCCCCTCCGGGACGCCAAACACCATATATTTT
-,TRBV5-5,-,TRBJ1-6,CASSLDAGMVNSPLHF,TGTGCCAGCAGCTTGGACGCAGGGATGGTCAATTCACCCCTCCACTTT
-,TRBV4-3,-,TRBJ1-2,CASSQARDTSYGYTF,TGCGCCAGCAGCCAGGCCCGAGACACCTCCTATGGCTACACCTTC
many,TRBV20-1,-,TRBJ2-3,CSASFLGSQYF,TGCAGTGCTAGCTTCCTAGGATCGCAGTATTTT
few,TRBV6-2/TRBV6-3,TRBD2,TRBJ2-7,CASSFSFRELADYEQYF,TGTGCCAGCAGTTTTTCTTTTCGTGAACTAGCGGACTACGAGCAGTACTTC
few,TRBV12-3/TRBV12-4,-,TRBJ2-3,CASGQSRDTQYF,TGTGCCAGCGGACAATCGAGGGATACGCAGTATTTT
-,TRBV6-2/TRBV6-3,-,TRBJ2-7,CASRRDTGVHEQYF,TGTGCCAGCAGGCGGGACACAGGGGTCCACGAGCAGTACTTC
-,TRBV12-3/TRBV12-4,TRBD1,TRBJ1-4,CASRPVSDRGELFF,TGTGCCAGCAGGCCCGTCTCGGACAGGGGAGAACTGTTTTTT
-,TRBV3-1,TRBD1,TRBJ1-1,CASSQGPGQGSEASF,TGTGCCAGCAGCCAGGGCCCGGGACAGGGCTCTGAAGCTTCCTTT
few,TRBV18,TRBD1,TRBJ2-1,CASSGQGTYNEQFF,TGTGCCAGCTCGGGACAGGGGACCTACAATGAGCAGTTCTTC
once,TRBV15,-,TRBJ2-5,CATSRLRGPGEATQYF,TGTGCCACCAGCAGACTCCGAGGGCCAGGGGAAGCGACCCAGTACTTC
few,TRBV5-8,TRBD2,TRBJ2-1,CASSPGLAGLEQFF,TGTGCCAGCAGCCCGGGACTAGCGGGTCTTGAGCAGTTCTTC
-,TRBV4-1,-,TRBJ1-2,CASSQVIAYGYTF,TGCGCCAGCAGCCAAGTTATAGCCTATGGCTACACCTTC
-,TRBV9,TRBD1,TRBJ2-2,CASSVGPLTGSGELFF,TGTGCCAGCAGCGTAGGGCCCCTGACAGGGTCCGGGGAGCTGTTTTTT
few,TRBV5-1,-,TRBJ2-7,CASKVTSSYEQYF,TGCGCCAGCAAGGTCACCAGCTCCTACGAGCAGTACTTC
few,TRBV15,TRBD1,TRBJ1-5,CATSNRQGPGPQHF,TGTGCCACCAGCAATCGACAGGGGCCTGGGCCCCAGCATTTT
-,TRBV7-2,TRBD1,TRBJ2-5,CASSRTGIQETQYF,TGTGCCAGCAGCCGGACAGGTATTCAAGAGACCCAGTACTTC
few,TRBV20-1,TRBD1,TRBJ2-7,CSARDRDRLRQYF,TGCAGTGCTAGAGACCGGGACAGGTTGAGGCAGTACTTC
-,TRBV3-1,TRBD1,TRBJ1-1,CASSQATGRTEAFF,TGTGCCAGCAGCCAGGCGACAGGGCGCACTGAAGCTTTCTTT
-,TRBV6-5,TRBD1,TRBJ1-2,CASSLQAGQGYGYTF,TGTGCCAGCAGTCTACAAGCCGGACAGGGGTATGGCTACACCTTC
few,TRBV12-3/TRBV12-4,-,TRBJ1-1,CASSLQGFDTEAFF,TGTGCCAGCAGTTTACAGGGTTTCGACACTGAAGCTTTCTTT
-,TRBV6-5,-,TRBJ1-2,CASSGIYGYTF,TGTGCCAGCAGCGGGATCTATGGCTACACCTTC
few,TRBV6-2/TRBV6-3,-,TRBJ1-2,CASSWVRGVADGYTF,TGTGCCAGCAGTTGGGTTAGAGGGGTTGCAGATGGCTACACCTTC
-,TRBV5-1,-,TRBJ2-5,CASRGTVRETQYF,TGCGCCAGCAGAGGGACGGTGAGAGAGACCCAGTACTTC
few,TRBV6-5,TRBD2,TRBJ2-3,CASSYSSGGIPTDTQYF,TGTGCCAGCAGTTACTCAAGCGGGGGGATCCCCACAGATACGCAGTATTTT
few,TRBV11-2,TRBD2,TRBJ2-3,CASSLAGGRGDTQYF,TGTGCCAGCAGCTTAGCGGGGGGGCGGGGAGATACGCAGTATTTT
few,TRBV5-1,-,TRBJ2-2,CASSRNANTGELFF,TGCGCCAGCAGCAGGAACGCGAACACCGGGGAGCTGTTTTTT
few,TRBV12-3/TRBV12-4,TRBD2,TRBJ2-2,CASSFPSGGAGELFF,TGTGCCAGCAGTTTCCCCAGCGGGGGGGCCGGGGAGCTGTTTTTT
few,TRBV20-1,-,TRBJ1-2,CSASGPEAPNYGYTF,TGCAGTGCTAGCGGCCCAGAAGCGCCTAACTATGGCTACACCTTC
few,TRBV19,TRBD2,TRBJ2-1,CASSIVAGDNEQFF,TGTGCCAGTAGTATCGTAGCGGGAGACAATGAGCAGTTCTTC
-,TRBV7-2,TRBD1,TRBJ2-1,CAWAQGVNNEQFF,TGTGCCTGGGCCCAGGGGGTTAACAATGAGCAGTTCTTC
-,TRBV7-9,-,TRBJ2-1,CASSLAMAGAYNEQFF,TGTGCCAGCAGCTTAGCGATGGCGGGGGCTTACAATGAGCAGTTCTTC
-,TRBV7-9,-,TRBJ1-5,CASSSDRAGNSNQPQHF,TGTGCCAGCAGCTCAGACCGGGCCGGAAATAGCAATCAGCCCCAGCATTTT
many,TRBV7-6,TRBD2,TRBJ2-7,CASSLGSSGRVYEQYF,TGTGCCAGCAGCTTAGGCTCTAGCGGGAGAGTGTACGAGCAGTACTTC
-,TRBV5-5,-,TRBJ2-2,CASSTTRAEGTGELFF,TGTGCCAGCAGCACAACTAGGGCCGAGGGGACCGGGGAGCTGTTTTTT
few,TRBV10-3,TRBD1,TRBJ2-7,CAISDSTGWEQYF,TGTGCCATCAGTGACTCGACAGGGTGGGAGCAGTACTTC
-,TRBV12-3/TRBV12-4,-,TRBJ1-4,CASRLRQDEKLFF,TGTGCCAGCAGACTCCGACAGGATGAAAAACTGTTTTTT
few,TRBV25-1,TRBD2,TRBJ2-5,CASSGYQKAGEETQYF,TGTGCCAGCAGTGGGTATCAGAAGGCGGGAGAAGAGACCCAGTACTTC
few,TRBV20-1,TRBD1,TRBJ1-1,CSARDHRGNTEAFF,TGCAGTGCTAGAGACCACAGGGGTAACACTGAAGCTTTCTTT
many,TRBV5-1,-,TRBJ2-4,CASSLISGDIQYF,TGCGCCAGCAGCTTGATTTCAGGGGACATTCAGTACTTC
many,TRBV2,TRBD2,TRBJ2-1,CASSPLGLAGNEQFF,TGTGCCAGCAGTCCGCTGGGACTAGCGGGGAATGAGCAGTTCTTC
many,TRBV5-1,-,TRBJ1-1,CASSLTRNTEAFF,TGCGCCAGCAGCCTAACAAGGAACACTGAAGCTTTCTTT
-,TRBV19,TRBD1,TRBJ2-7,CASSTGTGYPYEQYF,TGTGCCAGTAGTACCGGGACAGGGTACCCCTACGAGCAGTACTTC
-,TRBV7-9,-,TRBJ2-7,CASTGQAYEQYF,TGTGCCAGCACGGGACAAGCCTACGAGCAGTACTTC
-,TRBV3-1,-,TRBJ1-2,CASSLQSAYGYTF,TGTGCCAGCAGCCTTCAAAGTGCCTATGGCTACACCTTC
many,TRBV12-3/TRBV12-4,-,TRBJ2-7,CASSFGYEQYF,TGTGCCAGCAGTTTCGGCTACGAGCAGTACTTC
many,TRBV29-1,TRBD2,TRBJ2-5,CSVEGIKREIQETQYF,TGCAGCGTTGAAGGGATCAAGCGGGAGATCCAAGAGACCCAGTACTTC